This T cell receptor beta chain was found in a study of blood T cell repertoires in COVID-19. Study-wide context: Sites in the United States, Italy and Spain provided acute and convalescent COVID-19 samples. From T cells, B-cell-depleted T cells, or PBMCs came the material, which was cDNA or gDNA.

In the source study's methods: Amplified reference gene primers provided the basis for estimating nucleated cell counts. Repertoires were generated with immunoSEQ multiplex PCR, while TCRdb's copy carries only in-frame clones and drops some. V, J and clone size are taken as reported in that table, and D and trimming were inferred from the DNA itself. The repertoire holds about 300,000 clones, about 87% seen once, with 1% to 1.5% in the top ten. This TCR was sampled from a man in his sixties or seventies with acute or convalescent COVID-19. Sequences were obtained from peripheral blood.

This CDR3 is CAWSGRGRETQYF. Written as DNA, the CDR3 is TGTGCCTGGAGCGGCAGGGGGCGAGAGACCCAGTACTTC. The chain recombines TRBV30 with TRBJ2-5, with 8 bases lining up with TRBD1. CDR1 and CDR2 (germline): GTSNPN, SVGIG (reference sequence). The J segment lost 4 bases and the V segment lost 3 bases, leaving 4 bases of the junction unmatched. This CDR3 contains 13 residues.